These T cell receptor beta chains were read from a single sample in a study of blood T cell repertoires in COVID-19. TCRdb's copy holds only in-frame clones and misses some; the assay was immunoSEQ multiplex PCR. The sample comprises roughly 260,000 clones, about 89% of which are singletons, and around 2.5% rests with the top ten. The sample was peripheral blood. The receptors derive from a woman aged 45-59 years with acute or convalescent COVID-19. The CDR3 runs from the conserved cysteine through the conserved F or W. The D gene is left open where the match is weak. Size values are once, few and many counts, or a class for expanded clones, and some rows have none.

TRBV7-2	NA	NA	TRBJ2-4	TGTGCCAGCAGCTTAAGCACAGGGTCGGCCAAAAACATTCAGTACTTC	CASSLSTGSAKNIQYF
TRBV27	NA	TRBD2	TRBJ2-7	TGTGCCAGCAGTCTCTACCCGACTAGCGGCGCCTACGAGCAGTACTTC	CASSLYPTSGAYEQYF
TRBV7-3	NA	NA	TRBJ2-5	TGTGCCAGCAGCTTAACGTCATCCACGGCCCAGTACTTC	CASSLTSSTAQYF
TRBV19	NA	TRBD1	TRBJ1-1	TGTGCCAGTAGTATCGGACAGGGGGCGCTTGGGGAGAACACTGAAGCTTTCTTT	CASSIGQGALGENTEAFF
TRBV18	NA	NA	TRBJ1-2	TGTGCCAGCTCACCGCGGCGGGAGTCCTATGGCTACACCTTC	CASSPRRESYGYTF
TRBV6-5	NA	TRBD2	TRBJ2-7	TGTGCCAGCAGGACTAGCGATTACGAGCAGTACTTC	CASRTSDYEQYF
TRBV30	few	NA	TRBJ2-7	TGTGCCTGGGGAATGTCCCGGCCCCTCGCGGGGGAGCAGTACTTC	CAWGMSRPLAGEQYF
TRBV24-1	NA	NA	TRBJ2-3	TGTGCCACCAGTGATGCCGACCGAGGGATAGCAGATACGCAGTATTTT	CATSDADRGIADTQYF
TRBV3-1/TRBV3-2	NA	TRBD1	TRBJ2-7	TGTGCCAGCAGCCAGCCGGGACAGCGGCCCGAGCAGTACTTC	CASSQPGQRPEQYF
TRBV28	NA	NA	TRBJ1-1	TGTGCCAGCAGTTCGTCACAGGGACGAACTGAAGCTTTCTTT	CASSSSQGRTEAFF
TRBV10-3	NA	TRBD2	TRBJ2-3	TGTGCCATCAGTGAGTCGACTAGCGGGAGTCAGGTTACGCAGTATTTT	CAISESTSGSQVTQYF
TRBV6-5	NA	TRBD2	TRBJ2-3	TGTGCCAGCAGTTACCAGCCGACTAGCCGGGCAGATACGCAGTATTTT	CASSYQPTSRADTQYF
TRBV27	NA	NA	TRBJ2-7	TGTGCCAGCAGTTCTACGGGGTACGAGCAGTACTTC	CASSSTGYEQYF
TRBV5-4	once	TRBD1	TRBJ1-2	TGTGCCAGCAGACTAACAGGGGGAGGTGGCTACACCTTC	CASRLTGGGGYTF
TRBV6-5	NA	NA	TRBJ2-1	TGTGCCAGCAGTACAGGTGCGGACTCCTACAATGAGCAGTTCTTC	CASSTGADSYNEQFF
TRBV19	few	TRBD1	TRBJ1-5	TGTGCCAGTAGTCCCCCGGGACAGAAGAATCAGCCCCAGCATTTT	CASSPPGQKNQPQHF
TRBV6-5	NA	TRBD2	TRBJ2-1	TGTGCCAGCAGTTTGGGGGGGAGCTCCTACAATGAGCGGTTCTTC	CASSLGGSSYNERFF
TRBV18	NA	NA	TRBJ2-3	TGTGCCAGCTCACCAAGTCTCCGGGCAGATACGCAGTATTTT	CASSPSLRADTQYF
TRBV6-5	NA	TRBD1	TRBJ2-7	TGTGCCAGCAGTTACAACCAGGGGGCCTACGAGCAGTACTTC	CASSYNQGAYEQYF
TRBV29-1	NA	NA	TRBJ2-1	TGCAGCGTATCCACAGGGTTCCTTTACAATGAGCAGTTCTTC	CSVSTGFLYNEQFF
TRBV12-5	NA	TRBD1	TRBJ1-1	TGTGCTAGTGCCCTGGGGACAGGGGGCTCTGAAGCTTTCTTT	CASALGTGGSEAFF
TRBV4-1	few	TRBD2	TRBJ2-1	TGCGCCAGCAGCCAAGGATTGGCGGGAGGCGCCTACAATGAGCAGTTCTTC	CASSQGLAGGAYNEQFF
TRBV6-1	once	TRBD1	TRBJ2-7	TGTGCCAGCAGTGAAGAGTTTTGGGACAGTAGTTCCTACGAGCAGTACTTC	CASSEEFWDSSSYEQYF
TRBV28	NA	NA	TRBJ1-1	TGTGCCAGCAGTTCGGAGGGAACTGAAGCTTTCTTT	CASSSEGTEAFF
TRBV5-1	NA	NA	TRBJ2-1	TGCGCCAGCAGCTTGGCCAGGTACAATGAGCAGTTCTTC	CASSLARYNEQFF
TRBV3-1/TRBV3-2	few	TRBD2	TRBJ2-7	TGTGCCAGCAGCCAGTGGACTGAGGGCGGGAGGGCCCCCGAGCAGTACTTC	CASSQWTEGGRAPEQYF
TRBV2	NA	TRBD1	TRBJ1-2	TGTGCCACCTGGGTCCGGGACAGGAGGAACTATGGCTACACCTTC	CATWVRDRRNYGYTF
TRBV25-1	few	TRBD1	TRBJ2-3	TGTGCCAGCAGTGACTTCTGGACAGGGGACACAGATACGCAGTATTTT	CASSDFWTGDTDTQYF
TRBV3-1/TRBV3-2	NA	NA	TRBJ1-4	TGTGCCAGCAGCCAAGATCGCCGAGGGGGTAATGAAAAACTGTTTTTT	CASSQDRRGGNEKLFF
TRBV4-1	NA	NA	TRBJ2-5	TGCGCCAGCAGCCTCACAGGGGTTGCGGGACAAGAGACCCAGTACTTC	CASSLTGVAGQETQYF
TRBV4-2	few	NA	TRBJ2-7	TGTGCCAGCAGCCAAGTACCGCTAGCGATCGAGCAGTACTTC	CASSQVPLAIEQYF
TRBV18	NA	TRBD1	TRBJ2-4	TGTGCCAGCTCGACCCTAGGGGGCCAAAACATTCAGTACTTC	CASSTLGGQNIQYF
TRBV2	NA	TRBD1	TRBJ1-5	TGTGCCAGCAGTCCCGGGACAGGGGATCAGCCCCAGCATTTT	CASSPGTGDQPQHF
TRBV29-1	NA	NA	TRBJ2-7	TGCAGCGTTGAAGGGACAGTGAGGGCCTCCTACGAGCAGTACTTC	CSVEGTVRASYEQYF
TRBV19	NA	TRBD2	TRBJ2-7	TGTGCCAGTAGTTACGCACTAGCGGGAGGTCTCTACGAGCAGTACTTC	CASSYALAGGLYEQYF